This T cell receptor (beta chain) was retrieved from a study of blood T cell repertoires in COVID-19. Study background: Collection of acute and convalescent COVID-19 samples took place in the United States, Italy and Spain. T cells, B-cell-depleted T cells, or PBMCs provided the cDNA or gDNA that served as material.

How the authors handled the data: Reference gene primers were amplified, and this amplification served to estimate nucleated cell counts. TCRdb's table, derived via immunoSEQ multiplex PCR, lists solely in-frame clones and lacks some. From that table come the V and J calls and clone size; the DNA was used to work out D and trimming. The sample carries 250,000 to 300,000 clones, roughly 91% recorded once. This clone was detected a few times. There are 12 residues in the CDR3. Trimming stripped 6 bases from V and 6 bases from J, with 12 bases between. The V and J genes are TRBV12-3 or TRBV12-4 and TRBJ2-7; no clear D. The sequencing sample was made of peripheral blood. The sequence came from a middle-aged woman who had recovered from COVID-19. The DNA for the CDR3 is TGTGCCAGCAGCTTCCTTAGGAGCGAGCAGTACTTC. The encoded protein is CASSFLRSEQYF.